This T cell receptor beta chain was captured by sequencing in a study of post-analysis software for immune sequencing data. Unique-molecular-identifier-tagged TCR beta cDNA libraries were used. TCRdb re-called the PCR reads through MiXCR, storing one row per CDR3 protein. The sample holds about 540,000 distinct CDR3 sequences, around a third seen once. This clonotype came up a few times. This TCR was sampled from a girl under 18 with multiple sclerosis. The sample was blood.

The CDR3 spells CASSQVHSTDTQYF. For the CDR3, the DNA is TGCGCCAGCAGCCAAGTACACAGCACAGATACGCAGTATTTT. The rearrangement links TRBV4-1 to TRBJ2-3; D not certain. The V gene lost 1 base and the J gene lost 0 bases, with 5 bases spanning the gap. The length of the CDR3 is 14 residues. Germline V gives CDR1 MGHRA, CDR2 YSYEKL.